These T cell receptor beta chains were read from a single sample in a study of cytomegalovirus exposure and HLA in healthy donors. TCRdb keeps only in-frame clones here, not all; method: immunoSEQ multiplex PCR. The sample has more than 95,000 clones, and its top ten clones hold approximately 1%. The sample taken for sequencing was PBMCs. Every receptor here comes from a young man in good health and CMV-seronegative. Both conserved end residues are part of each CDR3. The D gene is left open where the match is weak.

v_gene,d_gene,len,j_gene,CDR3aa,CDR3nt
TRBV18,TRBD2,16,TRBJ2-1,CASSPQLAGIYNEQFF,TGTGCCAGCTCCCCCCAGCTAGCGGGTATCTACAATGAGCAGTTCTTC
TRBV5-4,TRBD1,15,TRBJ1-4,CASSLGQGKGEKLFF,TGTGCCAGCAGCCTCGGACAGGGCAAGGGGGAAAAACTGTTTTTT
TRBV30,NA,16,TRBJ1-4,CAWSVGEGLNNEKLFF,TGTGCCTGGAGTGTAGGGGAGGGTCTGAACAATGAAAAACTGTTTTTT
TRBV18,NA,14,TRBJ1-2,CASSPGQTGYGYTF,TGTGCCAGCTCACCAGGACAGACGGGCTATGGCTACACCTTC
TRBV29-1,TRBD2,11,TRBJ2-1,CSATTSRGQFF,TGCAGCGCCACGACTAGCCGGGGGCAGTTCTTC
TRBV28,NA,14,TRBJ1-3,CASSYGDVRNTIYF,TGTGCCAGCAGCTACGGTGATGTTCGAAACACCATATATTTT
TRBV6-1,NA,14,TRBJ1-1,CASSESGTRTEAFF,TGTGCCAGCAGTGAAAGCGGGACGCGGACTGAAGCTTTCTTT
TRBV28,TRBD2,14,TRBJ2-1,CASRLAGEGNEQFF,TGTGCCAGCAGGCTAGCGGGAGAAGGAAATGAGCAGTTCTTC
TRBV30,NA,11,TRBJ1-2,CAWSPGFGYTF,TGTGCCTGGAGTCCAGGGTTTGGCTACACCTTC
TRBV29-1,NA,14,TRBJ2-2,CSVTRGHNTGELFF,TGCAGCGTCACGAGGGGACACAACACCGGGGAGCTGTTTTTT
TRBV5-1,NA,15,TRBJ2-7,CASSPGGGRSYEQYF,TGCGCCAGCAGCCCCGGTGGGGGCAGGTCCTACGAGCAGTACTTC
TRBV11-2,TRBD1,15,TRBJ1-1,CASSPRQGMNTEAFF,TGTGCCAGCAGCCCCCGACAGGGGATGAACACTGAAGCTTTCTTT
TRBV5-1,TRBD1,15,TRBJ2-7,CASSLGWTGSGEQYF,TGCGCCAGCAGCTTGGGATGGACAGGCTCCGGGGAGCAGTACTTC
TRBV19,TRBD2,13,TRBJ2-1,CASSTGLAGEQFF,TGTGCCAGTAGTACCGGACTAGCGGGTGAGCAGTTCTTC
TRBV5-6,NA,17,TRBJ2-6,CASRLRDTTSGANVLTF,TGTGCCAGCAGATTGAGGGACACTACCTCTGGGGCCAACGTCCTGACTTTC
TRBV7-9,NA,15,TRBJ2-6,CASSLVGAGANVLTF,TGTGCCAGCAGCTTAGTAGGGGCTGGGGCCAACGTCCTGACTTTC
TRBV15,NA,16,TRBJ1-6,CATSRVGATINSPLHF,TGTGCCACCAGCAGAGTGGGAGCGACGATTAATTCACCCCTCCACTTT
TRBV19,NA,14,TRBJ2-2,CASSTWTNPGELFF,TGTGCCAGTAGTACGTGGACAAATCCCGGGGAGCTGTTTTTT
TRBV5-1,NA,18,TRBJ2-1,CASSHYGRGRSSYNEQFF,TGCGCCAGCAGCCACTACGGGAGGGGGCGAAGCTCCTACAATGAGCAGTTCTTC
TRBV5-5,NA,13,TRBJ1-1,CASSLVPVTEAFF,TGTGCCAGCAGCTTAGTTCCAGTGACTGAAGCTTTCTTT